One and the same sample provided the 28 T cell receptor beta chains below, sequenced in a study of cytomegalovirus exposure and HLA in healthy donors. 13 Jbeta primers and 60 Vbeta primers were used for the PCR. Data came from immunoSEQ multiplex PCR; TCRdb stores just in-frame clones and leaves some out. Of under 150,000 clones in the sample, roughly 80% were seen once. The sequencing sample was made of PBMCs. These receptors were taken from a male donor in good health and CMV-seronegative.

V gene TRBV9 combines with J gene TRBJ2-3; 8 bases are shared with TRBD2. The ends lost 4 bases at V and 0 bases at J; junction bases unmatched: 7. Germline CDR1 and CDR2: SGDLS and YYNGEE. This CDR3 comprises 16 residues. CDR3 protein: CASSLRLAKSTDTQYF. As DNA, the CDR3 is TGTGCCAGCAGCTTACGACTAGCGAAGAGCACAGATACGCAGTATTTT. The whole variable domain, remainder taken from reference TRBV9 and TRBJ2-3, is DSGVTQTPKHLITATGQRVTLRCSPRSGDLSVYWYQQSLDQGLQFLIQYYNGEERAKGNILERFSAQQFPDLHSELNLSSLELGDSALYFCASSLRLAKSTDTQYFGPGTRLTVL.

This chain joins TRBV6-1 and TRBJ2-7; 10 nucleotides agree with TRBD1. From germline, CDR1 is MNHNS and CDR2 SASEGT. Unmatched junction bases numbered 5, after V lost 7 bases and J lost 2 bases. The CDR3 totals 14 residues. CDR3 loop: CASIIGQGAYEQYF. The CDR3, as DNA: TGTGCCAGCATAATAGGACAGGGGGCCTACGAGCAGTACTTC.

The gene calls are TRBV18 and TRBJ1-1; D is unclear. Per the germline V gene, CDR1 is KGHSH and CDR2 is LQKENI. Trimming stripped 3 bases from V and 7 bases from J, with 12 bases between. The CDR3 length is 13 residues. The CDR3 reads CASSPQKRFEAFF. The CDR3 DNA follows: TGTGCCAGCTCACCTCAAAAGAGATTTGAAGCTTTCTTT.

The gene calls are TRBV18 and TRBJ1-2; 11 bases fit TRBD1. Germline V gives CDR1 KGHSH, CDR2 LQKENI. V trimming: 3 bases; J trimming: 2 bases; junction bases outside the gene matches: 5. The CDR3 is made up of 16 amino acids. CDR3 DNA sequence: TGTGCCAGCTCACCCCTAGGACAGGGGGCGAACTATGGCTACACCTTC. Translation gives CASSPLGQGANYGYTF. Variable domain in full (rest from reference TRBV18 and TRBJ1-2): NAGVMQNPRHLVRRRGQEARLRCSPMKGHSHVYWYRQLPEEGLKFMVYLQKENIIDESGMPKERFSAEFPKEGPSILRIQQVVRGDSAAYFCASSPLGQGANYGYTFGSGTRLTVV.

This rearrangement joins TRBV5-1 to TRBJ1-4; D is undetermined. Germline CDR1 SGHRS, CDR2 YFSETQ. Trimming cost V 1 base and J 4 bases, with 14 bases left between them. The CDR3 runs 16 residues. CDR3 nucleotides: TGCGCCAGCAGCTTGCTCTCCCCCGAGTATAATGAAAAACTGTTTTTT. Protein product: CASSLLSPEYNEKLFF.

The chain recombines TRBV9 with TRBJ1-5; maybe TRBD1 (5 bases). Trimming took off 4 bases at V and 5 bases at J, with 13 bases between the two ends. The CDR3 is 14 amino acids. Germline values: CDR1 SGDLS, CDR2 YYNGEE. The CDR3 loop reads CASSNRWEDQPQHF. DNA of the CDR3: TGTGCCAGCAGCAACAGGTGGGAGGATCAGCCCCAGCATTTT.

The V and J genes are TRBV28 and TRBJ1-4, with a weak D call TRBD1 (6 bases). This CDR3 comprises 16 residues. Germline-derived CDR1 and CDR2 are MDHEN and SYDVKM. Trimming removed 6 bases from V and 4 bases from J, with 18 bases in between. CDR3 sequence: CASSLGSGHFNEKLFF. As DNA, the CDR3 is TGTGCCAGCAGCCTGGGGTCGGGACACTTTAATGAAAAACTGTTTTTT.

This clone was observed a single time. The rearrangement uses TRBV2 and TRBJ2-2; D is possibly TRBD1 (6 bases). Germline loops: CDR1 SNHLY, CDR2 FYNNEI. V lost 6 bases and J lost 0, with 8 bases in between. This CDR3 is 14 amino acids long. This CDR3 is CASRDSPNTGELFF. The CDR3 DNA reads as TGTGCCAGCAGGGACAGCCCGAACACCGGGGAGCTGTTTTTT.

The chain has TRBV6-1 and TRBJ1-6, with D possibly TRBD1 on 6 matching bases. From germline, CDR1 is MNHNS and CDR2 SASEGT. The CDR3 runs 14 residues. V lost 11 bases to trimming and J lost 7 bases, with 18 bases between them. The CDR3 DNA follows: TGTGCCTCCTATCCCAGGGGATTGAATTCACCCCTCCACTTT. As protein: CASYPRGLNSPLHF.

The rearrangement joins TRBV28 to TRBJ1-2; a possible D gene is TRBD1 (5 bases). Deletions cut 1 base from V and 4 bases from J, with 13 bases between. Germline CDR1 is MDHEN and CDR2 is SYDVKM. CDR3 length: 15 residues. This chain's CDR3 is CASSLFSGGSYGYTF. The CDR3 DNA reads TGTGCCAGCAGTTTATTTTCGGGGGGATCCTATGGCTACACCTTC.

This sequence joins TRBV9 and TRBJ2-1; 8 bases are a match to TRBD2. V was clipped by 2 bases and J by 1 base; unmatched bases: 2. Germline V gives CDR1 SGDLS, CDR2 YYNGEE. The CDR3 is made up of 15 amino acids. The CDR3, as DNA: TGTGCCAGCAGCGTCGGGGGGGCATCCTACAATGAGCAGTTCTTC. Translated: CASSVGGASYNEQFF.

The V gene is TRBV5-1, the J gene TRBJ2-3, with 9 nucleotides matching TRBD2. The CDR3 runs 17 residues. The V gene end was trimmed by 0 bases and the J gene end by 2 bases; junction bases not matched to a gene: 7. From germline, CDR1 is SGHRS and CDR2 YFSETQ. The CDR3 reads CASSLEGLAGSTDTQYF. CDR3 nucleotide sequence: TGCGCCAGCAGCTTGGAAGGGCTAGCGGGGTCCACAGATACGCAGTATTTT.

The V and J genes are TRBV11-2 and TRBJ2-6; 9 positions agree with TRBD1. J was trimmed by 0 bases and V by 4 bases; bases with no gene match: 7. The CDR3 has 18 amino acids. From germline, CDR1 is SGHAT and CDR2 FQNNGV. CDR3 sequence: CASSYRTGDPSGANVLTF. The DNA of the CDR3 is TGTGCCAGCAGCTACCGGACAGGGGATCCCTCTGGGGCCAACGTCCTGACTTTC.

This chain connects TRBV7-2 to TRBJ1-2; D not resolved. There are 16 residues in the CDR3. CDR1 SGHTA and CDR2 FQGNSA come from the germline V gene. Trimming pared 5 bases from V and 5 bases from J, leaving 21 bases between. The CDR3 is CASSASTVPIFYGYTF. Here the CDR3 DNA reads TGTGCCAGCAGCGCATCCACAGTGCCTATTTTTTATGGCTACACCTTC.

A single count supports this clone. V and J are TRBV28 and TRBJ2-3; D is unresolved. V was trimmed by 8 bases and J by 0 bases, leaving 15 bases between them. Germline values: CDR1 MDHEN, CDR2 SYDVKM. The CDR3 extends over 15 amino acids. CDR3 bases: TGTGCCAGCCGTGGGCAGTCCTCTAGCACAGATACGCAGTATTTT. As protein: CASRGQSSSTDTQYF.

This clone has a handful of counts. This chain joins TRBV27 and TRBJ1-1; D not certain. V was clipped by 0 bases and J by 7 bases, with 12 bases between them. The germline CDR1 and CDR2 sequences are MNHEY and SMNVEV (reference sequence). This CDR3 region has 14 residues. The CDR3: CASSLSTVPLEAFF. CDR3 DNA: TGTGCCAGCAGTTTATCTACAGTACCGCTTGAAGCTTTCTTT.

This chain joins TRBV2 and TRBJ2-5; D remains unclear. Judging by the DNA end, TRBJ2-7 fits better; the J call may be wrong. There are 13 residues in the CDR3. Germline CDR1 is SNHLY and CDR2 is FYNNEI. For the CDR3, the DNA is TGTGCCAGCAGTGAAGGCGGCAGCTACGAGCAGTACTTC. Its protein is CASSEGGSYEQYF.

The gene calls are TRBV21-1 and TRBJ2-1; no check of the table's D call, TRBD1, against the DNA was made. TRBV21-1 is a recognized pseudogene. The CDR3 sequence is 16 residues long. CDR3 region: CASSMTPGTANNEQFF. CDR3 bases: TGTGCCAGCAGCATGACACCCGGGACAGCCAACAATGAGCAGTTCTTC.

The CDR3 sequence is CASSHRRGGEDTQYF. The CDR3 bases are TGTGCCAGCAGCCATAGACGGGGGGGCGAAGATACGCAGTATTTT. The chain is built from TRBV9 and TRBJ2-3, with 8 bases identical to TRBD2. This CDR3 is 15 amino acids long. Trimming removed 4 bases from V and 5 bases from J; junction bases left unmatched: 9. Germline CDR1 and CDR2: SGDLS and YYNGEE.

This clone appeared a single time. This sequence joins TRBV5-1 and TRBJ2-3, with a tentative D call TRBD2 (6 bases). The CDR3 totals 14 residues. V lost 7 bases and J lost 3, with 15 bases in between. From germline, CDR1 is SGHRS and CDR2 YFSETQ. Here the CDR3 DNA reads TGCGCCAGCTACCGGGACTCTGGGACAGATACGCAGTATTTT. Amino acid sequence: CASYRDSGTDTQYF.

The gene calls are TRBV2 and TRBJ1-2; 9 positions match TRBD1. After removal of 4 bases from V and 5 bases from J, the junction contained 8 bases not matched to a gene. Per the germline V gene, CDR1 is SNHLY and CDR2 is FYNNEI. This CDR3 region has 15 residues. The CDR3 loop is CASSGPGQGLYGYTF. The CDR3 nucleotides read TGTGCCAGCAGTGGACCGGGACAGGGCCTTTATGGCTACACCTTC.

The chain combines TRBV15 with TRBJ2-3, with D possibly being TRBD2 (5 bases). There are 17 residues in the CDR3. Trimming removed 5 bases from V and 2 bases from J, with 20 bases in between. CDR1 is LNHNV and CDR2 is YYDKDF in the germline V gene (reference sequence). The CDR3 nucleotides are TGTGCCACCAGCGGTCGCAGCGAGGGTTTTCTCACAGATACGCAGTATTTT. This codes for CATSGRSEGFLTDTQYF. The variable domain in full, with the rest retrieved from reference TRBV15 and TRBJ2-3, is DAMVIQNPRYQVTQFGKPVTLSCSQTLNHNVMYWYQQKSSQAPKLLFHYYDKDFNNEADTPDNFQSRRPNTSFCFLDIRSPGLGDTAMYLCATSGRSEGFLTDTQYFGPGTRLTVL.

This clone came up a few times. This chain connects TRBV27 to TRBJ2-3; possible D gene TRBD1, 6 bases. Germline V gene data show CDR1 as MNHEY and CDR2 as SMNVEV (reference sequence). The CDR3 runs to 16 residues. V was shortened by 2 bases and J by 5 bases, with 17 bases between the two germline ends. The CDR3 nucleotides read TGTGCCAGCAGTTTAAAGGGGACACCACTCAGAGATACGCAGTATTTT. Amino acid sequence: CASSLKGTPLRDTQYF.

This sequence joins TRBV6-1 and TRBJ2-1; 8 bases line up with TRBD2. With 7 bases clipped from V and 6 bases from J, the junction kept 8 bases outside the gene matches. CDR1 and CDR2 from the germline V gene are MNHNS and SASEGT. This CDR3 spans 14 amino acids. The CDR3 reads CASIERERFNEQFF. In DNA, the CDR3 is TGTGCCAGCATAGAGCGGGAGAGGTTCAATGAGCAGTTCTTC.

The sample holds one count of this clone. This rearrangement joins TRBV9 to TRBJ1-3; a possible D gene is TRBD1 (6 bases). Germline CDR1 and CDR2: SGDLS and YYNGEE. V lost 3 bases and J lost 0, with 10 bases in between. The CDR3 is made up of 15 amino acids. The CDR3: CASSARQVSGNTIYF. DNA for the CDR3: TGTGCCAGCAGCGCCCGACAGGTCTCTGGAAACACCATATATTTT.

This clone was observed a single time. The chain couples TRBV15 to TRBJ2-5; 8 bases match TRBD2. J gave up 1 base and V 3 bases, and 1 base lay outside the gene matches. This CDR3 comprises 14 residues. CDR1 is LNHNV and CDR2 is YYDKDF in the germline V gene (reference sequence). The CDR3 DNA follows: TGTGCCACCAGCAGGACTAGCGCCCAAGAGACCCAGTACTTC. It codes for CATSRTSAQETQYF.

The V gene is TRBV29-1, the J gene TRBJ1-1, with D possibly TRBD1 on 5 matching bases. Germline V gene data show CDR1 as SQVTM and CDR2 as ANQGSEA. This CDR3 has 13 amino acids. The V end lost 1 base, the J end lost 5 bases, and 11 bases lay between the germline ends. CDR3 in DNA: TGCAGCGTTGAAGGGGGGGAGGTAACTGAAGCTTTCTTT. This encodes CSVEGGEVTEAFF.

CDR3 amino acids: CASSVTGQGEKLFF. DNA for the CDR3: TGTGCCAGCAGTGTTACAGGCCAAGGGGAAAAACTGTTTTTT. The chain recombines TRBV28 with TRBJ1-4; perhaps TRBD1 as D (5 bases). CDR3 length equals 14 residues. V was clipped by 5 bases and J by 8 bases, with 15 bases between them. CDR1 is MDHEN, CDR2 SYDVKM, per germline.